These 20 T cell receptor beta chains were sequenced from one sample in a study of blood T cell repertoires in COVID-19. The method was immunoSEQ multiplex PCR; TCRdb's version includes in-frame clones alone and lacks a portion of them. This sample has around 700,000 clones; 85% to 90% occur once, and the top ten carry under 0.3%. Input material: peripheral blood. These receptors all stem from a woman aged 18-29 years with acute or convalescent COVID-19.

The chain has TRBV6-5 and TRBJ1-2; D not certain. This CDR3 is built from 12 residues. Per germline, CDR1 MNHEY and CDR2 SVGAGI. V was trimmed by 5 bases and J by 8 bases, leaving 12 bases between them. DNA for the CDR3: TGTGCCAGCAGTCCAGGACGGGGAGGCTACACCTTC. It codes for CASSPGRGGYTF.

The chain links TRBV7-9 to TRBJ2-7, with 9 bases lining up with TRBD1. Germline V gives CDR1 SEHNR, CDR2 FQNEAQ (reference sequence). The CDR3 has 13 amino acids. V was clipped by 5 bases and J by 9 bases; unmatched bases: 8. The CDR3 here is CASSAPGQGGQYF. The CDR3 nucleotides are TGTGCCAGCAGCGCTCCGGGACAGGGTGGGCAGTACTTC.

This clone was detected a few times. This sequence joins TRBV29-1 and TRBJ1-1, with TRBD1 identical over 7 bases. From germline, CDR1 is SQVTM and CDR2 ANQGSEA. The CDR3 length is 13 residues. J was trimmed by 3 bases and V by 8 bases; bases with no gene match: 9. This chain's CDR3 is CSTSGGTYTEAFF. The CDR3 region has the DNA TGCAGCACCTCAGGGGGAACGTACACTGAAGCTTTCTTT.

In regard to this clone: The same CDR3 is also encoded by other DNA sequences in this sample. This rearrangement joins TRBV9 to TRBJ1-5; 8 positions match TRBD1. The CDR3 has 14 amino acids. After removal of 0 bases from V and 4 bases from J, the junction contained 0 bases not matched to a gene. From germline, CDR1 is SGDLS and CDR2 YYNGEE. The CDR3 DNA reads TGTGCCAGCAGCGTAGGACAGGGGAATCAGCCCCAGCATTTT. Translating it yields CASSVGQGNQPQHF.

The chain couples TRBV7-2 to TRBJ2-1; tentatively, D is TRBD2 (6 bases). Germline CDR1 and CDR2: SGHTA and FQGNSA. V was trimmed by 7 bases and J by 6 bases, leaving 16 bases between them. The CDR3 sequence is 14 residues long. CDR3 sequence reads: CASTRSRDSNEQFF. The CDR3 coding sequence is TGTGCCAGCACCCGCAGCCGGGACTCCAATGAGCAGTTCTTC.

The rearrangement joins TRBV5-8 to TRBJ1-4, with D unclear. Germline V lookup: CDR1 SGHTS, CDR2 YDEGEE. V lost 3 bases and J lost 6, with 15 bases in between. The CDR3 length is 15 residues. Here the CDR3 DNA reads TGTGCCAGCAGCTCGAGGGTATCCACTGATGAAAAACTGTTTTTT. Its translation: CASSSRVSTDEKLFF.

The V call is TRBV7-9, the J call TRBJ2-3; D uncertain. V lost 1 base and J 0 bases, leaving 8 bases between the germline ends. Germline loops: CDR1 SEHNR, CDR2 FQNEAQ (reference sequence). The length of the CDR3 is 15 residues. The CDR3 nucleotides are TGTGCCAGCAGCTTAGTTCTTCCTAGCACAGATACGCAGTATTTT. It yields the protein CASSLVLPSTDTQYF.

The chain couples TRBV19 to TRBJ1-3; D is unresolved. Deletions cut 4 bases from V and 0 bases from J, with 10 bases between. Germline CDR1 and CDR2: LNHDA and SQIVND (reference sequence). This CDR3 is 15 amino acids long. DNA of the CDR3: TGTGCCAGTAGTACCGCTCTAAACTCTGGAAACACCATATATTTT. Encoded protein: CASSTALNSGNTIYF.

This chain uses TRBV20-1 with TRBJ1-5; TRBD1 aligns across 8 bases. Germline V gene sequence: CDR1 DFQATT, CDR2 SNEGSKA (reference sequence). Unmatched junction bases numbered 3, after V lost 3 bases and J lost 5 bases. CDR3 length: 13 amino acids. Here the CDR3 DNA reads TGCAGTGCTAGTGGACAGGGTGATCAGCCCCAGCATTTT. Amino acids: CSASGQGDQPQHF.

The rearrangement uses TRBV6-2 or TRBV6-3 and TRBJ1-2, with 7 bases lining up with TRBD1. Germline values: CDR1 MNHEY, CDR2 SVGEGT. The CDR3 runs 14 residues. V lost 4 bases and J lost 7; bases outside the gene matches: 9. For the CDR3, the DNA is TGTGCCAGCAGTTCAACGGGGACAGTTACTGGCTACACCTTC. Protein product: CASSSTGTVTGYTF.

The chain combines TRBV18 with TRBJ1-2, with D perhaps matching TRBD1 (6 bases). The germline V gene encodes CDR1 KGHSH and CDR2 LQKENI. CDR3 length: 13 residues. V lost 6 bases, J lost 8 bases, and 16 bases lay in between. This CDR3 reads CASSIRGAEGYTF. The CDR3 DNA reads TGTGCCAGCTCGATCCGGGGGGCCGAGGGCTACACCTTC.

The gene calls are TRBV27 and TRBJ1-1; D unclear. CDR3 size: 11 residues. The germline gives CDR1 MNHEY, CDR2 SMNVEV (reference sequence). V lost 4 bases to trimming and J lost 6 bases, with 6 bases between them. CDR3 coding DNA: TGTGCCAGCAGTTGGTGGCCTGAAGCTTTCTTT. As protein: CASSWWPEAFF.

The chain is built from TRBV19 and TRBJ2-3, with TRBD1 as a possible D gene (6 bases). The CDR3 loop spans 13 amino acids. Germline V gene data show CDR1 as LNHDA and CDR2 as SQIVND (reference sequence). Trimming left V 5 bases short and J 5 bases short, with 11 bases between. CDR3 sequence reads: CASSGDTGDTQYF. The CDR3 nucleotides are TGTGCCAGTAGTGGGGACACCGGAGATACGCAGTATTTT.

This rearrangement joins TRBV19 to TRBJ2-7; TRBD1 matches 9 bases. Germline CDR1 and CDR2: LNHDA and SQIVND (reference sequence). CDR3 length: 20 amino acids. The J segment lost 5 bases and the V segment lost 3 bases, leaving 23 bases of the junction unmatched. CDR3 amino acids: CASSIVVGVGLGQGLHEQYF. CDR3 in DNA: TGTGCCAGTAGTATTGTAGTAGGAGTGGGATTGGGACAGGGTTTGCACGAGCAGTACTTC.

This clone was detected only once. V and J are TRBV4-1 and TRBJ1-1; D gene unclear. V was shortened by 1 base and J by 0 bases, with 6 bases between the two germline ends. Looked up from germline, CDR1 is MGHRA and CDR2 is YSYEKL. The CDR3 has 14 residues. The CDR3 DNA is TGCGCCAGCAGCCAAGGAGGAGTGAACACTGAAGCTTTCTTT. It codes for CASSQGGVNTEAFF.

This clone has just one count. V gene TRBV19 combines with J gene TRBJ1-1; tentatively, D is TRBD1 (6 bases). V was trimmed by 10 bases and J by 4 bases, leaving 10 bases between them. The CDR3 runs to 11 residues. Germline V gives CDR1 LNHDA, CDR2 SQIVND (reference sequence). The CDR3 spells CATTGITEAFF. CDR3 sequence (DNA): TGTGCCACCACAGGGATCACTGAAGCTTTCTTT.

In this sample, this clone turned up once. V is TRBV5-1 and J is TRBJ1-2; tentative D call: TRBD1 (5 bases). This CDR3 contains 12 residues. The germline V gene encodes CDR1 SGHRS and CDR2 YFSETQ. V was cut by 7 bases and J by 5 bases, with 12 bases left in between. The CDR3 DNA reads as TGCGCCAGCGCCTTCGGGGGGTATGGCTACACCTTC. Protein sequence: CASAFGGYGYTF. Complete variable domain (other parts from reference TRBV5-1 and TRBJ1-2): KAGVTQTPRYLIKTRGQQVTLSCSPISGHRSVSWYQQTPGQGLQFLFEYFSETQRNKGNFPGRFSGRQFSNSRSEMNVSTLELGDSALYLCASAFGGYGYTFGSGTRLTVV.

The chain uses TRBV5-1 and TRBJ1-1; 7 bases match TRBD1. CDR1 is SGHRS and CDR2 is YFSETQ in the germline V gene. The CDR3 contains 15 residues. J was trimmed by 8 bases and V by 0 bases; bases with no gene match: 10. The CDR3: CASSLEGASGEEAFF. In DNA, the CDR3 is TGCGCCAGCAGCTTGGAGGGGGCCTCGGGGGAAGAAGCTTTCTTT. Filled out from reference TRBV5-1 and TRBJ1-1, the complete variable domain reads KAGVTQTPRYLIKTRGQQVTLSCSPISGHRSVSWYQQTPGQGLQFLFEYFSETQRNKGNFPGRFSGRQFSNSRSEMNVSTLELGDSALYLCASSLEGASGEEAFFGQGTRLTVV.

This chain connects TRBV5-1 to TRBJ1-2; 9 positions match TRBD1. CDR1 and CDR2 (germline): SGHRS, YFSETQ. The CDR3 length is 15 residues. V was pared by 5 bases and J by 1 base, with 6 bases of the junction left unmatched. CDR3 nucleotide sequence: TGCGCCAGCAGAACCGGGACAGGGTATAACTATGGCTACACCTTC. Residues: CASRTGTGYNYGYTF. The variable domain in full, completed from reference TRBV5-1 and TRBJ1-2, reads KAGVTQTPRYLIKTRGQQVTLSCSPISGHRSVSWYQQTPGQGLQFLFEYFSETQRNKGNFPGRFSGRQFSNSRSEMNVSTLELGDSALYLCASRTGTGYNYGYTFGSGTRLTVV.

In the case of this clone: The sample contains more than one DNA sequence encoding this CDR3. This chain joins TRBV18 and TRBJ2-3; D is perhaps TRBD1 (6 bases). The CDR3 runs to 15 residues. Germline values: CDR1 KGHSH, CDR2 LQKENI. V lost 0 bases, J lost 2 bases, and 9 bases lay in between. The CDR3, as DNA: TGTGCCAGCTCACCACCAGGACAGCACACAGATACGCAGTATTTT. Translation gives CASSPPGQHTDTQYF.